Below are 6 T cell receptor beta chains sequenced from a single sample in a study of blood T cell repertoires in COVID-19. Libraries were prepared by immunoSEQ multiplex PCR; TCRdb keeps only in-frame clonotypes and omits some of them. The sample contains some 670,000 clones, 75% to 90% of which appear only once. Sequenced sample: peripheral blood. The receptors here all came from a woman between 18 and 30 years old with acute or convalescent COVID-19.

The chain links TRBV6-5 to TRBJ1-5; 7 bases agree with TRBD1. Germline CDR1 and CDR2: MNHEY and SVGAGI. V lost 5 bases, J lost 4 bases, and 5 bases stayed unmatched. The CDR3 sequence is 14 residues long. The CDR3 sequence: CASSPDRENQPQHF. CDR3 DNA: TGTGCCAGCAGTCCAGACAGGGAAAATCAGCCCCAGCATTTT.

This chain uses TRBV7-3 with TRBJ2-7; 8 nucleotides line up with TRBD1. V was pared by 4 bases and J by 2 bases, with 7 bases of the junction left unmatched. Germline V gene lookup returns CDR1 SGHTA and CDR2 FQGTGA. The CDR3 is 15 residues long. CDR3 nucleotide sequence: TGTGCCAGCAGCTACGGACAGGGTTACGCCTACGAGCAGTACTTC. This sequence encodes CASSYGQGYAYEQYF.

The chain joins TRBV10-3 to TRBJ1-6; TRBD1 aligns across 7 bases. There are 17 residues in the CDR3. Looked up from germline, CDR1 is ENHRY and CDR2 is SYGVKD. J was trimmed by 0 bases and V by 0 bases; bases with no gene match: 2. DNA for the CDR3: TGTGCCATCAGTGAGTCGACAGGGAGCTCCTATAATTCACCCCTCCACTTT. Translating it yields CAISESTGSSYNSPLHF.

The CDR3 DNA reads as TGTGCCAGCAGCTACGACAGGTTAAGCTCCTACGAGCAGTACTTC. Translation gives CASSYDRLSSYEQYF. The chain links TRBV6-6 to TRBJ2-7, with TRBD1 as a possible D gene (6 bases). This CDR3 has 15 amino acids. Germline V gene lookup returns CDR1 MNHNY and CDR2 SVGAGI (reference sequence). V was clipped by 6 bases and J by 0 bases, with 15 bases between them.

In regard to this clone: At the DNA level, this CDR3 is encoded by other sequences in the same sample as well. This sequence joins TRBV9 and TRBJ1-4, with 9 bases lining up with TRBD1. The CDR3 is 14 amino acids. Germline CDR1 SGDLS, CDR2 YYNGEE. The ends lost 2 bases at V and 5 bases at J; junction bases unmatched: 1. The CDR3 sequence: CASSVGTGNEKLFF. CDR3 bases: TGTGCCAGCAGCGTTGGGACAGGGAATGAAAAACTGTTTTTT. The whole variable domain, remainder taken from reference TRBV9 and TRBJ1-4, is DSGVTQTPKHLITATGQRVTLRCSPRSGDLSVYWYQQSLDQGLQFLIQYYNGEERAKGNILERFSAQQFPDLHSELNLSSLELGDSALYFCASSVGTGNEKLFFGSGTQLSVL.

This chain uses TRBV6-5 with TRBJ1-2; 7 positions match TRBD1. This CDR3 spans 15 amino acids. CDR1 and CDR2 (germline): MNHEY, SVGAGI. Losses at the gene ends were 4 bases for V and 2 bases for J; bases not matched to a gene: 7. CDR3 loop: CASSLGQGVNYGYTF. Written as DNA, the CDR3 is TGTGCCAGCAGTTTAGGTCAGGGGGTAAACTATGGCTACACCTTC.